The subject of this entry is one T cell receptor (beta chain). The target antigen is unknown. Distinct nucleotide sequences in the sample also encode this CDR3. The split of CD4+ cells yielded CD45RA+ naive and CD45RA-negative memory subsets. These data belong to a study of shared clonotypes between healthy human individuals. At the level of the study: Every donor yielded three CD4 naive, three CD4 memory, two CD8 naive and one CD8 memory plate. Findings and caveats of the study: Memory subsets generally showed smaller estimated richness than naive subsets did. Donor scarcity curtailed the genetic and exposure-history diversity represented herein.

Using immunoSEQ multiplex PCR, the repertoire was profiled, and TCRdb retains in-frame clones only, with some absent. The sample has more than 2,000,000 clones; more than 90% are singletons. Trimming cost V 2 bases and J 4 bases; bases outside gene matches: 3. From germline, CDR1 is PRHDT and CDR2 FYEKMQ (reference sequence). The CDR3 runs to 15 residues. The sample comprised naive CD4+ T cells sorted from blood. Subset meaning: CD45RA+ positively selected. The chain carries TRBV13 and TRBJ2-3; 10 bases are a match to TRBD2. The clonotype comes from a man aged 18 to 29 in good health. The CDR3 coding sequence is TGTGCCAGCAGCTTACGGCTAGCGGGGGCAGATACGCAGTATTTT. Translated, it gives CASSLRLAGADTQYF.